Below, one T cell receptor beta chain is given with its context. CDR1 and CDR2 (germline): SGDLS, YYNGEE. This CDR3 contains 14 residues. The junction had 5 bases not matched to a gene; V was cut back by 6 bases and J by 1 base. The source of the sample is a study of blood T cell repertoires in COVID-19. Study summary: COVID-19 samples from acute and convalescent phases originated in the United States, Italy and Spain. T cells, B-cell-depleted T cells, or PBMCs supplied cDNA or gDNA.

Authors' processing steps: Cell counts per sample came from amplifying reference gene primers. Clones were sequenced by immunoSEQ multiplex PCR, and TCRdb holds only the in-frame ones, with some missing. D and trimming were read from the DNA, whereas the V and J calls and clone size are those reported in that table. This sample yields about 180,000 clones, of which about 75% are seen a single time; approximately 26% belongs to the top ten. The source of this sequence is a woman in her 70s with acute or convalescent COVID-19. The sample consisted of peripheral blood. This chain links TRBV9 with TRBJ1-1; 8 positions match TRBD1. CDR3 bases: TGTGCCAGCACCCGACAGGGGCGGAACACTGAAGCTTTCTTT. Protein: CASTRQGRNTEAFF.